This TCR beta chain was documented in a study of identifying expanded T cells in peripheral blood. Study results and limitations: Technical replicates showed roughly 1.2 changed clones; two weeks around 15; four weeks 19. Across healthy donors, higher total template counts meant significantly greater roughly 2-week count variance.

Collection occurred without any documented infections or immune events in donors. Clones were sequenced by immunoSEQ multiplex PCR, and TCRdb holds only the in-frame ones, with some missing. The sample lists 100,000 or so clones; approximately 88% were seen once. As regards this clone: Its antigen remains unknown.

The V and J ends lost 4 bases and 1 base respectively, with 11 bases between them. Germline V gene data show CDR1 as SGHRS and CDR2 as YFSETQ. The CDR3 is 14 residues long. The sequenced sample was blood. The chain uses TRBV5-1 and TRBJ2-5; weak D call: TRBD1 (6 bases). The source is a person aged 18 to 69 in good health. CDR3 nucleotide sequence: TGCGCCAGCAGCGCCACAGGGTTCCAAGAGACCCAGTACTTC. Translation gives CASSATGFQETQYF.